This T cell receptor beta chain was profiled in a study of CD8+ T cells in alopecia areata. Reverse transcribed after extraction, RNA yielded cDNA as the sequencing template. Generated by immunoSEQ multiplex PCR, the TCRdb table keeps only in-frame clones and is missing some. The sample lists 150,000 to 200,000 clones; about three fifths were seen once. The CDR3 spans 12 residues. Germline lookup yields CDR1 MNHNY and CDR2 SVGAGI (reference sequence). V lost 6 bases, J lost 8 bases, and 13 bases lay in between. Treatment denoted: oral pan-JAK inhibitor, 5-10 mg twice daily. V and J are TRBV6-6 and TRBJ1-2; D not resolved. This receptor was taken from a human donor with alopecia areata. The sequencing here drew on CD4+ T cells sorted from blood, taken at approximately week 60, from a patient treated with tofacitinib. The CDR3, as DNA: TGTGCCAGCAGCCCCCAAAGATACGGCTACACCTTC. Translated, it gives CASSPQRYGYTF.